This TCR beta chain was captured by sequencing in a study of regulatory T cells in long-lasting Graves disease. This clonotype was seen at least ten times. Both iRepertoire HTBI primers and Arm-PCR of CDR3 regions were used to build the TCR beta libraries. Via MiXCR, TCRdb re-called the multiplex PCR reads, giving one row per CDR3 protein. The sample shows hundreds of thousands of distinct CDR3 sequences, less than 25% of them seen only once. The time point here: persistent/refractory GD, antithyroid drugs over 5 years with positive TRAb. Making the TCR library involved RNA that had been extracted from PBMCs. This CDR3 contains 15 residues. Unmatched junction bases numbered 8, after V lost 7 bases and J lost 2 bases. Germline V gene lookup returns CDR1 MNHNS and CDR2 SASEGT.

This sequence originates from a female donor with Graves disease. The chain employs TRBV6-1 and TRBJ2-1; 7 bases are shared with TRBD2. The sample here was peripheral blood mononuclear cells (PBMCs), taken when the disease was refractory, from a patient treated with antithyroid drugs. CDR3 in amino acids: CASTAPGGAYNEQFF. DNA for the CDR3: TGTGCCAGCACAGCTCCGGGAGGTGCCTACAATGAGCAGTTCTTC.